These 11 T cell receptor beta chains were all obtained from the same sample, sequenced in a study of immune heterogeneity within non-small cell lung tumors. Bulk tumor genomic DNA, 450 to 750 ng per sample, was the template. Several widely spaced biopsies per primary tumor were taken during surgery. Curative surgical treatment was performed in patients who had newly diagnosed, untreated non-small cell lung cancer. The TCR beta CDR3 region was amplified by multiplex PCR employing 32 V and 13 J primers. TCRdb re-analysed the multiplex PCR reads in MiXCR, keeping a single row per CDR3 protein. The sample includes about 22,000 distinct CDR3 sequences, 27% seen only once; the top ten take 3.7%. What was sequenced was lung tumor tissue. Receptor source: a man aged 35-49 years with non-small cell lung cancer.

CDR3 residues: CASSFPRVAGPSGYNEQFF. The CDR3 DNA reads TGTGCCAGCAGCTTCCCCCGGGTTGCGGGTCCATCGGGGTACAATGAGCAGTTCTTC. V is TRBV7-2 and J is TRBJ2-1, with TRBD2 as a possible D gene (5 bases). Deletions cut 3 bases from V and 4 bases from J, with 25 bases between. Germline V gene sequence: CDR1 SGHTA, CDR2 FQGNSA. This CDR3 is built from 19 residues.

In this sample, this clonotype is medium-sized. The genes are TRBV2 and TRBJ2-1; 7 nucleotides align to TRBD1. Germline lookup yields CDR1 SNHLY and CDR2 FYNNEI. Trimming removed 3 bases from V and 8 bases from J; junction bases left unmatched: 1. This CDR3 contains 12 residues. In DNA form, the CDR3 reads TGTGCCAGCAGTGATGGACAGGATGAGCAGTTCTTC. It is translated as CASSDGQDEQFF.

This rearrangement joins TRBV7-2 to TRBJ2-3, with D hard to call. The CDR3 consists of 12 residues. V lost 8 bases to trimming and J lost 8 bases, with 14 bases between them. CDR1 and CDR2 (germline): SGHTA, FQGNSA. CDR3 nucleotide sequence: TGTGCCAGCTCCTCCGTGGAACTTACGCAGTATTTT. It is translated as CASSSVELTQYF.

The chain joins TRBV14 to TRBJ2-2; D gene uncertain. Germline assignment: CDR1 SGHDN and CDR2 FVKESK. Trimming shortened V by 1 base and J by 1 base, and 16 bases separated the two germline ends. The CDR3 extends over 18 amino acids. The CDR3 DNA reads TGTGCCAGCAGCCAAGGGTCTTGGGGATCCTTGAACACCGGGGAGCTGTTTTTT. Its protein product is CASSQGSWGSLNTGELFF.

This clonotype came up once. Germline is not matched at one junction end, which may reflect a read error. The chain employs TRBV6-1 and TRBJ2-2; TRBD1 might be the D (6 bases). Germline loops: CDR1 MNHNS, CDR2 SASEGT. CDR3 length equals 15 residues. The CDR3 region has the DNA TGTGCCCGCAGGTCCCGGACAGAGCACACCGGGGAGCTGTTTTTT. This codes for CARRSRTEHTGELFF.

This clonotype was observed many times. The rearrangement links TRBV11-3 to TRBJ2-7, with D tentatively TRBD1 (6 bases). The ends were cut back, 5 bases at V and 6 bases at J, with 14 bases in the middle. Germline CDR1 is SGHNT and CDR2 is YENEEA. The CDR3 contains 13 residues. The CDR3, as DNA: TGTGCCAGCAGCCCTTACAGGGCCGGCGAGCAGTACTTC. This codes for CASSPYRAGEQYF.

With respect to this clonotype: With a much larger clone just one base away, this may be a read error. The V and J genes are TRBV10-1 and TRBJ1-6; D might be TRBD1 (5 bases). Germline lookup yields CDR1 WNHNN and CDR2 SYGVQD (reference sequence). V lost 0 bases and J lost 15, with 12 bases in between. CDR3 length: 13 residues. The CDR3 is CASSESGAENLHF. The CDR3 coding sequence is TGCGCCAGCAGTGAGTCAGGGGCAGAGAACCTCCACTTT.

This clonotype was seen ten or more times. The chain is built from TRBV27 and TRBJ2-1; TRBD2 aligns across 14 bases. Trimming cost V 5 bases and J 9 bases; bases outside gene matches: 6. The CDR3 extends over 15 amino acids. Germline V gene lookup returns CDR1 MNHEY and CDR2 SMNVEV (reference sequence). Written as DNA, the CDR3 is TGTGCCAGCAGTAAGGGACTAGCGGGAGTTTCTGAGCAGTTCTTC. The encoded protein is CASSKGLAGVSEQFF.

About this clonotype itself: This may stem from a read error, because a much larger clone lies one nucleotide away. This sequence joins TRBV20-1 and TRBJ1-6, with D possibly being TRBD1 (6 bases). CDR1 and CDR2 from the germline V gene are DFQATT and SNEGSKA (reference sequence). Deletions cut 0 bases from V and 7 bases from J, with 10 bases between. There are 14 residues in the CDR3. The CDR3 protein is CSARDWGPNSPLHF. DNA of the CDR3: TGCAGTGCTAGAGATTGGGGGCCGAATTCACCCCTCCACTTT.

As for this clonotype: This may be a read error, as it is one base from a much larger clone. The chain joins TRBV6-5 to TRBJ2-1; D is ambiguous. V was shortened by 3 bases and J by 9 bases, with 12 bases between the two germline ends. The V gene's germline CDR1 is MNHEY and CDR2 SVGAGI. This CDR3 contains 13 residues. Here the CDR3 DNA reads TGTGCCAGCAGTTATATCGCTGTGGGTGAGCAGTTCTTC. It specifies CASSYIAVGEQFF.

This rearrangement joins TRBV4-3 to TRBJ2-5; TRBD2 might be the D (7 bases). This CDR3 spans 13 amino acids. Germline CDR1 reads LGHNA; CDR2 reads YSLEER. Trimming cost V 0 bases and J 7 bases, with 9 bases left between them. CDR3 nucleotides: TGCGCCAGCAGCCAAGATAGGGGGGGGACCCAGTACTTC. It translates to CASSQDRGGTQYF.